The clone carrying this T cell receptor (beta chain) has a handful of counts. The sample belongs to a study of spatial heterogeneity in lung cancer. Study context: Raw sequencing reads included, on average, more than 8.5 appearances of each unique TCR and UMI combination.

TCR cDNA molecules each carried a unique molecular identifier. TCRdb re-analysed the 5' RACE reads in MiXCR, keeping a single row per CDR3 protein. The profile shows about 38,000 distinct CDR3 sequences, 7.5% of them singletons. Germline V CDR1 and CDR2: MNHEY, SMNVEV (reference sequence). The CDR3 has 13 amino acids. J lost 5 bases, V lost 5 bases, and 4 bases had no gene match. Specified time point: sample taken at primary tumor resection. Extraction of whole RNA from tumor, nontumor lung or frozen PBMC preceded unsorted sequencing. The sequencing here drew on PBMCs, taken at surgery. V is TRBV27 and J is TRBJ1-2; TRBD1 matches at 8 bases. This sequence was found in a male donor with early-stage non-small cell lung cancer. This CDR3 reads CASSITGGYGYTF. In DNA form, the CDR3 reads TGTGCCAGCAGTATCACAGGGGGTTATGGCTACACCTTC.